This T cell receptor beta chain appears in the sequencing data of a study of cytomegalovirus exposure and HLA in healthy donors. V shed 3 bases and J 5 bases; nucleotides not matched to a gene: 3. Germline CDR1 and CDR2: SGHNT and YYREEE (reference sequence). The length of the CDR3 is 13 residues. The PCR contained 60 Vbeta and 13 Jbeta primers. Repertoires were generated with immunoSEQ multiplex PCR, while TCRdb's copy carries only in-frame clones and drops some. The data hold about 120,000 clones, with about 76% observed a single time. Sequences were obtained from PBMCs. This sequence was found in a man aged 60-69 years in good health and CMV-seropositive. The chain couples TRBV5-4 to TRBJ2-5; TRBD1 matches at 8 bases. CDR3 in DNA: TGTGCCAGCAGCTGGACAGGGTGGGAGACCCAGTACTTC. It translates to CASSWTGWETQYF.